A single sample gave rise to the 26 T cell receptor beta chains below, sequenced in a study of Graves' ophthalmopathy and Graves' hyperthyroidism. The authors amplified TCR beta CDR3 regions, and they did so from RNA transcripts for repertoire sequencing. RT-PCR in the first round used HTBI primers; a second-round multiplex PCR followed. TCRdb processed the multiplex PCR reads anew with MiXCR; each CDR3 protein has one entry. Of 1 million to 1.3 million distinct CDR3 sequences listed, roughly two fifths were seen once; the top ten hold approximately 10%. Sequenced sample: peripheral blood or thyroid tissue (not recorded which). These receptors were obtained from an adult man with Graves' hyperthyroidism.

This clonotype was detected many times. V usage is TRBV14 and J usage is TRBJ2-5, with 8 bases lining up with TRBD1. Germline assignment: CDR1 SGHDN and CDR2 FVKESK. V shed 3 bases, J shed 5 bases, and the junction held 11 bases outside the gene matches. The CDR3 is 16 residues long. The CDR3 region is CASSHRTGRLWETQYF. The CDR3 DNA follows: TGTGCCAGCAGCCATCGGACAGGGAGGTTGTGGGAGACCCAGTACTTC.

This clonotype was found a few times. V gene TRBV6-6 combines with J gene TRBJ1-6; possibly TRBD1 for D (5 bases). Per the germline V gene, CDR1 is MNHNY and CDR2 is SVGAGI (reference sequence). The CDR3 spans 15 residues. Trimming shortened V by 4 bases and J by 9 bases, and 16 bases separated the two germline ends. The CDR3 sequence: CASSSQGTLRSPLHF. The CDR3 nucleotides read TGTGCCAGCAGTTCCCAGGGAACCCTCCGTTCACCCCTCCACTTT.

With respect to this clonotype: A read error is possible here, since a much larger clone lies one base away. The V gene is TRBV12-3 or TRBV12-4, the J gene TRBJ1-5, with D uncertain. The CDR3 runs to 15 residues. The germline V and J ends were trimmed by 6 bases and 2 bases, with 14 bases remaining between them. CDR3 coding DNA: TGTGCCAGCAGCCTCCCGGCAGGACGCAATCAGCCCCAGCATTTT. It is translated as CASSLPAGRNQPQHF.

This clonotype turned up a few times. The CDR3 DNA sequence: TGTGCCAGTAGTACCGGACAGGGTGGGAGCACCGGGGAGCTGTTTTTT. Translating it yields CASSTGQGGSTGELFF. This chain links TRBV19 with TRBJ2-2; 8 bases match TRBD1. The V segment lost 4 bases and the J segment 4 bases; nucleotides outside the gene matches: 8. The CDR3 sequence is 16 residues long. Germline CDR1 and CDR2: LNHDA and SQIVND (reference sequence). Based on the CDR3 plus reference TRBV19 and TRBJ2-2, the full variable domain is DGGITQSPKYLFRKEGQNVTLSCEQNLNHDAMYWYRQDPGQGLRLIYYSQIVNDFQKGDIAEGYSVSREKKESFPLTVTSAQKNPTAFYLCASSTGQGGSTGELFFGEGSRLTVL.

This clonotype was recorded at least ten times. The rearrangement joins TRBV4-1 to TRBJ1-5; perhaps TRBD1 as D (5 bases). V lost 0 bases to trimming and J lost 3 bases, with 12 bases between them. This CDR3 region has 16 residues. Germline CDR1 is MGHRA and CDR2 is YSYEKL. CDR3 sequence (DNA): TGCGCCAGCAGCCAAGATGGGTCGGGGGTCAATCAGCCCCAGCATTTT. Protein: CASSQDGSGVNQPQHF.

Worth noting for this clonotype: This may arise from a read error, as a much more abundant clone is one base away. The conserved phenylalanine or tryptophan is not found at the CDR3 terminus, so this likely reflects a read error. CDR3 amino acids: CASSLVGEDTEAFL. The CDR3 DNA sequence: TGCGCCAGCAGCTTGGTTGGGGAAGACACTGAAGCTTTCCTT. This rearrangement joins TRBV5-1 to TRBJ1-1; D unresolved. Germline values: CDR1 SGHRS, CDR2 YFSETQ. Trimming removed 0 bases from V and 3 bases from J, with 9 bases in between. The CDR3 has 14 amino acids.

Ten or more counts support this clonotype. This chain connects TRBV7-9 to TRBJ1-2, with 11 bases fitting TRBD1. Germline-derived CDR1 and CDR2 are SEHNR and FQNEAQ (reference sequence). V was pared by 5 bases and J by 4 bases, with 12 bases of the junction left unmatched. This CDR3 comprises 17 residues. CDR3 DNA sequence: TGTGCCAGCAGCCCCTCCCGGGACAGGGGGAACATCTATGGCTACACCTTC. Translated, it gives CASSPSRDRGNIYGYTF.

In its sample, this clonotype was seen many times. The chain couples TRBV7-9 to TRBJ1-2; D is unclear. Germline V gene sequence: CDR1 SEHNR, CDR2 FQNEAQ (reference sequence). The CDR3 has 16 residues. Between the trimmed V and J ends, which lost 4 bases and 4 bases, there was a span of 19 bases. CDR3 residues: CASSSEGFERLYGYTF. CDR3 in DNA: TGTGCCAGCAGCTCCGAAGGGTTTGAGAGACTCTATGGCTACACCTTC.

This clonotype was recorded at least ten times. The V call is TRBV10-3, the J call TRBJ1-4; D ambiguous. Trimming left V 3 bases short and J 4 bases short, with 9 bases between. The CDR3 extends over 14 amino acids. The germline V gene has CDR1 ENHRY and CDR2 SYGVKD. CDR3 bases: TGTGCCATCAGTGAAGATAACGTTAATGAAAAACTGTTTTTT. This encodes CAISEDNVNEKLFF.

This clonotype was recorded a few times. The chain employs TRBV10-2 and TRBJ1-6; D not resolved. Between the trimmed V and J ends, which lost 2 bases and 0 bases, there was a span of 11 bases. This CDR3 has 17 residues. From germline, CDR1 is WSHSY and CDR2 SAAADI. The CDR3 nucleotides read TGCGCCAGCAGTGAGCGCAGCCCGAGCTCCTATAATTCACCCCTCCACTTT. Encoded protein: CASSERSPSSYNSPLHF.

The chain combines TRBV7-9 with TRBJ2-3; possibly TRBD1 or TRBD2 for D (7 bases each). V shed 4 bases and J shed 5 bases, with 13 bases lying between them. Germline V gives CDR1 SEHNR, CDR2 FQNEAQ (reference sequence). There are 14 residues in the CDR3. Here the CDR3 reads CASSSGGVEDTQYF. CDR3 nucleotides: TGTGCCAGCAGCTCAGGGGGGGTGGAAGATACGCAGTATTTT.

This rearrangement joins TRBV7-9 to TRBJ2-5; 9 bases fit TRBD2. CDR1 is SEHNR and CDR2 is FQNEAQ in the germline V gene (reference sequence). The CDR3 spans 16 residues. V dropped 0 bases and J dropped 1; count of bases not matched to a gene: 3. CDR3 DNA: TGTGCCAGCAGCTTAGCTGGACTAGCGACCCAAGAGACCCAGTACTTC. Protein sequence: CASSLAGLATQETQYF. Full variable domain (outside the CDR3, taken from reference TRBV7-9 and TRBJ2-5): DTGVSQNPRHKITKRGQNVTFRCDPISEHNRLYWYRQTLGQGPEFLTYFQNEAQLEKSRLLSDRFSAERPKGSFSTLEIQRTEQGDSAMYLCASSLAGLATQETQYFGPGTRLLVL.

The chain combines TRBV7-3 with TRBJ2-2, with D unresolved. Trimming left V 3 bases short and J 5 bases short, with 7 bases between. Per germline, CDR1 SGHTA and CDR2 FQGTGA. The CDR3 sequence is 13 residues long. In nucleotides, the CDR3 is TGTGCCAGCAGCTTTAAGGCTACCGGGGAGCTGTTTTTT. Translated: CASSFKATGELFF.

This clonotype came up a few times. This sequence joins TRBV7-9 and TRBJ1-6, with 7 bases fitting TRBD1. The CDR3 length is 16 residues. Germline CDR1 is SEHNR and CDR2 is FQNEAQ (reference sequence). J was trimmed by 9 bases and V by 5 bases; bases with no gene match: 13. CDR3 region: CASSGTTGNVGSPLHF. CDR3 coding DNA: TGTGCCAGCAGCGGCACGACAGGGAATGTTGGTTCACCCCTCCACTTT.

The chain combines TRBV7-8 with TRBJ2-7; TRBD2 matches 9 bases. From germline, CDR1 is SGHVS and CDR2 FQNEAQ. The CDR3 is 16 amino acids. V gave up 5 bases and J gave up 9 bases; unmatched junction bases: 17. The CDR3 loop reads CASSLLGAGGPDTQYF. Here the CDR3 DNA reads TGTGCCAGCAGCCTCTTAGGGGCGGGGGGGCCCGATACGCAGTACTTC. Using reference TRBV7-8 and TRBJ2-7 for the parts outside the CDR3, the full variable domain is GAGVSQSPRYKVAKRGQDVALRCDPISGHVSLFWYQQALGQGPEFLTYFQNEAQLDKSGLPSDRFFAERPEGSVSTLKIQRTQQEDSAVYLCASSLLGAGGPDTQYFGPGTRLTVT.

This clonotype has just a few counts. The V and J genes are TRBV24-1 and TRBJ1-5; 11 nucleotides line up with TRBD1. Trimming took 10 bases from V and 11 from J; bases not matched to a gene: 6. Germline lookup yields CDR1 KGHDR and CDR2 SFDVKD. This CDR3 region has 12 residues. DNA of the CDR3: TGTGCCACGGGACAGGGGGAGGAGACCCAGCATTTT. The encoded protein is CATGQGEETQHF.

V usage is TRBV30 and J usage is TRBJ2-5; TRBD1 is a possible D gene (6 bases). The germline V gene has CDR1 GTSNPN and CDR2 SVGIG (reference sequence). V was clipped by 3 bases and J by 8 bases, with 22 bases between them. The length of the CDR3 is 15 residues. CDR3 nucleotide sequence: TGTGCCTGGAGCTCCGGGACACCAGCGGAGAGAACCCAGTACTTC. It yields the protein CAWSSGTPAERTQYF.

The chain has TRBV30 and TRBJ2-5; D is possibly TRBD2 (6 bases). Germline V gives CDR1 GTSNPN, CDR2 SVGIG (reference sequence). V shed 0 bases and J shed 5 bases, with 10 bases lying between them. The CDR3 runs 13 residues. The CDR3 DNA follows: TGTGCCTGGAGTGTAGGAGGGAGGGAGACCCAGTACTTC. Protein sequence: CAWSVGGRETQYF.

The table lists this clonotype with many counts. In nucleotides, the CDR3 is TGTGCCAGCAACACCTGGACAGCTGGGGCCAACGTCCTGACTTTC. This translates into CASNTWTAGANVLTF. This chain connects TRBV11-2 to TRBJ2-6, with D tentatively TRBD1 (6 bases). Germline CDR1 and CDR2: SGHAT and FQNNGV. CDR3 size: 15 residues. The germline V and J ends were trimmed by 7 bases and 2 bases, with 12 bases remaining between them.

This clonotype was detected ten times or more. The chain employs TRBV5-1 and TRBJ2-6, with D possibly being TRBD2 (5 bases). This CDR3 region has 16 residues. The germline V gene encodes CDR1 SGHRS and CDR2 YFSETQ. V lost 4 bases and J lost 2, with 13 bases in between. This CDR3 is CASSPMVGAGANVLTF. CDR3 DNA: TGCGCCAGCAGCCCAATGGTCGGGGCTGGGGCCAACGTCCTGACTTTC. Variable domain in full (rest from reference TRBV5-1 and TRBJ2-6): KAGVTQTPRYLIKTRGQQVTLSCSPISGHRSVSWYQQTPGQGLQFLFEYFSETQRNKGNFPGRFSGRQFSNSRSEMNVSTLELGDSALYLCASSPMVGAGANVLTFGAGSRLTVL.

The V gene is TRBV7-9, the J gene TRBJ2-7; TRBD2 aligns across 10 bases. The ends lost 5 bases at V and 4 bases at J; junction bases unmatched: 8. Germline V CDR1 and CDR2: SEHNR, FQNEAQ (reference sequence). This CDR3 has 15 residues. CDR3 nucleotides: TGTGCCAGCAGCCCTCTACTAGCGGGGAGATACGAGCAGTACTTC. This translates into CASSPLLAGRYEQYF.

The V gene is TRBV10-3, the J gene TRBJ1-4; D is ambiguous. V dropped 1 base and J dropped 7 bases, with 10 bases sitting between them. The CDR3 has 14 amino acids. Germline V CDR1 and CDR2: ENHRY, SYGVKD. The CDR3 is CAISELAGGEKLFF. The CDR3 DNA is TGTGCCATCAGTGAGTTAGCGGGAGGTGAAAAACTGTTTTTT.

This chain links TRBV20-1 with TRBJ2-2; D remains ambiguous. The germline V gene has CDR1 DFQATT and CDR2 SNEGSKA (reference sequence). Between the trimmed V and J ends, which lost 2 bases and 5 bases, there was a span of 18 bases. The CDR3 runs to 16 residues. CDR3 protein: CSARSVGPSQTGELFF. The CDR3 region has the DNA TGCAGTGCTAGATCCGTAGGGCCCAGTCAGACCGGGGAGCTGTTTTTT.

The V call is TRBV10-3, the J call TRBJ1-5; 11 nucleotides agree with TRBD1. With 8 bases clipped from V and 6 bases from J, the junction kept 6 bases outside the gene matches. In germline, CDR1 is ENHRY, CDR2 SYGVKD. The CDR3 runs to 14 residues. CDR3 protein: CAISGQGDGQPQHF. Written as DNA, the CDR3 is TGTGCCATCTCGGGACAGGGGGATGGTCAGCCCCAGCATTTT.

In its sample, this clonotype was seen many times. The genes are TRBV5-6 and TRBJ2-7; 8 positions agree with TRBD1. V was clipped by 0 bases and J by 1 base; unmatched bases: 6. CDR1 SGHDT and CDR2 YYEEEE come from the germline V gene. This CDR3 comprises 16 residues. The CDR3 reads CASSLAGQGVSYEQYF. CDR3 in DNA: TGTGCCAGCAGCTTGGCAGGACAGGGAGTGTCCTACGAGCAGTACTTC.

This clonotype was seen many times. The V call is TRBV7-9, the J call TRBJ1-5; D is uncertain. Germline lookup yields CDR1 SEHNR and CDR2 FQNEAQ (reference sequence). Trimming pared 10 bases from V and 6 bases from J, leaving 19 bases between. This CDR3 is 14 amino acids long. The CDR3 loop reads CATAESKGSQPQHF. Written as DNA, the CDR3 is TGTGCCACAGCCGAATCGAAGGGATCTCAGCCCCAGCATTTT.